The entry that follows covers one T cell receptor (beta chain) sequence. The antigen is unknown. Study processing details: Productive clonotypes were detectable down to 2.59 x 10-5 frequency. Repertoires were generated with immunoSEQ multiplex PCR, while TCRdb's copy carries only in-frame clones and drops some. V, J and clone size reflect that table, while D and trimming were determined from the DNA. The table records about 33,000 clones, about four fifths of them present only once. These data originate in a study of STAT5B mutations in CD4+ large granular lymphocyte leukemia. Findings of the study overall: About 26% of private leukemic clonotypes occurred rarely in other patients' non-leukemic repertoires. 8/27 top patient clones versus 2/35 control clones were TRBV06-family.

Looked up from germline, CDR1 is SGHTA and CDR2 is FQGNSA. Trimming left V 5 bases short and J 5 bases short, with 15 bases between. The CDR3 runs to 14 residues. Source material: CD4+ T cells from blood buffy coats. The chain is built from TRBV7-2 and TRBJ1-2; a possible D gene is TRBD1 (6 bases). This clonotype was sampled from a human donor in good health. This chain's CDR3 is CASSLGTRLYGYTF. CDR3 nucleotide sequence: TGTGCCAGCAGCCTAGGGACACGTTTGTATGGCTACACCTTC. Variable domain in full (rest from reference TRBV7-2 and TRBJ1-2): GAGVSQSPSNKVTEKGKDVELRCDPISGHTALYWYRQSLGQGLEFLIYFQGNSAPDKSGLPSDRFSAERTGGSVSTLTIQRTQQEDSAVYLCASSLGTRLYGYTFGSGTRLTVV.